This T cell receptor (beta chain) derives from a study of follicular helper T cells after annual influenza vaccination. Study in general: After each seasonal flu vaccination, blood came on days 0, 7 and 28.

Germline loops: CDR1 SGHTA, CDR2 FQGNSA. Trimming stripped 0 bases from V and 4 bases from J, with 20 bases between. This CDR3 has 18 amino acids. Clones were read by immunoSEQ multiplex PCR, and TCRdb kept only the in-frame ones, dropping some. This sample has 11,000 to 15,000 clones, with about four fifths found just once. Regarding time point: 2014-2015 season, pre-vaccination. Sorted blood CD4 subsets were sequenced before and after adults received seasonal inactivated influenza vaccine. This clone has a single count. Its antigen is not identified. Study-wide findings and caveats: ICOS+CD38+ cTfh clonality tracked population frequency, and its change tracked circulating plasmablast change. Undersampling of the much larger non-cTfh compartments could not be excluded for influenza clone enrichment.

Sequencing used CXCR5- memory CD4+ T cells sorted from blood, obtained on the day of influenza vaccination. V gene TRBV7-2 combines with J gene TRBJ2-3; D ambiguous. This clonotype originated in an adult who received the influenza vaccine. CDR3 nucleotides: TGTGCCAGCAGCTTAGCGCTCGGAAAGGGTGGTAGCCCAGATACGCAGTATTTT. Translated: CASSLALGKGGSPDTQYF.